Shown below are 28 T cell receptor beta chains from a single sample sequenced in a study of naive and memory T cell subsets. General study points: Possibly reflecting memory cells re-expressing CD45RA, a few larger clonotypes occurred in naive repertoires, especially CD8.

An equimolar mix of two oligonucleotides served as the beta constant-region primer for TRBC1 and TRBC2. Four rounds of PCR amplified the ligated cDNA using nested alpha and beta constant-region primers plus SP2. TCRdb reprocessed the UMI-ligation and nested PCR reads with MiXCR, giving one entry per CDR3 protein. The data hold roughly 140,000 distinct CDR3 sequences, with approximately 18% observed a single time. For these receptors, no antigen is known. The sequenced sample consisted of naive CD8+ T cells from blood. The receptors here all came from a human donor in good health.

There are a few counts of this clonotype. The V and J genes are TRBV7-9 and TRBJ2-1; 7 bases are shared with TRBD2. Germline lookup yields CDR1 SEHNR and CDR2 FQNEAQ (reference sequence). The CDR3 loop spans 16 amino acids. V shed 1 base and J 2 bases; nucleotides not matched to a gene: 5. Written as DNA, the CDR3 is TGTGCCAGCAGCTTAGTAGGCGGGAGAGCCTACAATGAGCAGTTCTTC. It is translated as CASSLVGGRAYNEQFF.

This clonotype was seen more than once but under ten times. V usage is TRBV25-1 and J usage is TRBJ2-1; no clear D gene. The CDR3 is made up of 17 amino acids. CDR1 and CDR2 from the germline V gene are MGHDK and SYGVNS. Trimming removed 1 base from V and 7 bases from J, with 20 bases in between. CDR3: CASSELLSGRLGNEQFF. The DNA for the CDR3 is TGTGCCAGCAGTGAATTATTATCGGGCAGGTTGGGGAATGAGCAGTTCTTC.

This clonotype came up a few times. This chain connects TRBV6-1 to TRBJ2-1; unclear D gene. This CDR3 contains 17 residues. Trimming took 9 bases from V and 2 from J, leaving 23 bases between them. Germline lookup yields CDR1 MNHNS and CDR2 SASEGT. The CDR3 DNA is TGTGCCAGTCGTCTTTGGGAAACCGGGCAGACCTACAATGAGCAGTTCTTC. Protein product: CASRLWETGQTYNEQFF.

This clonotype has a count of ten or more. CDR3 bases: TGTGCCAGCAGTCCCCGGACAGGGGGCTTCTATGGCTACACCTTC. It encodes CASSPRTGGFYGYTF. The J gene is TRBJ1-2, the V gene TRBV27; the match to TRBD1 covers 11 bases. Germline assignment: CDR1 MNHEY and CDR2 SMNVEV (reference sequence). The J segment lost 4 bases and the V segment lost 5 bases, leaving 6 bases of the junction unmatched. CDR3 length: 15 residues.

Only a few counts were recorded for this clonotype. This rearrangement joins TRBV6-5 to TRBJ2-1; D may be TRBD1 (5 bases). The germline V gene has CDR1 MNHEY and CDR2 SVGAGI. The V and J ends lost 6 bases and 9 bases respectively, with 15 bases between them. The CDR3 sequence is 13 residues long. The CDR3 coding sequence is TGTGCCAGCAGCCTCGACAGCGAACTTGAGCAGTTCTTC. Its protein product is CASSLDSELEQFF.

This chain uses TRBV5-1 with TRBJ2-1; 8 bases line up with TRBD2. This CDR3 region has 17 residues. The germline V gene has CDR1 SGHRS and CDR2 YFSETQ. Trimming took 2 bases from V and 0 from J; bases not matched to a gene: 7. The DNA of the CDR3 is TGCGCCAGCAGCTTCGGACTAGCAGAAAGCTCCTACAATGAGCAGTTCTTC. Translated: CASSFGLAESSYNEQFF. Based on the CDR3 plus reference TRBV5-1 and TRBJ2-1, the full variable domain is KAGVTQTPRYLIKTRGQQVTLSCSPISGHRSVSWYQQTPGQGLQFLFEYFSETQRNKGNFPGRFSGRQFSNSRSEMNVSTLELGDSALYLCASSFGLAESSYNEQFFGPGTRLTVL.

Only a few counts were recorded for this clonotype. V and J are TRBV4-1 and TRBJ1-4, with D perhaps TRBD1 (5 bases). CDR3 length equals 14 residues. The V end lost 3 bases, the J end lost 7 bases, and 12 bases lay between the germline ends. Germline V gene lookup returns CDR1 MGHRA and CDR2 YSYEKL. CDR3 DNA: TGCGCCAGCAGCCAGGTTCAGGGAAGTGAAAAACTGTTTTTT. This sequence encodes CASSQVQGSEKLFF.

This chain joins TRBV3-1 and TRBJ2-7, with 7 positions matching TRBD2. The germline V gene encodes CDR1 LGHDT and CDR2 YNNKEL (reference sequence). V lost 1 base to trimming and J lost 0 bases; unmatched junction nucleotides: 3. The CDR3 loop spans 15 amino acids. CDR3 in amino acids: CASSQVGGSSYEQYF. The DNA of the CDR3 is TGTGCCAGCAGCCAAGTGGGCGGGAGCTCCTACGAGCAGTACTTC.

The chain combines TRBV20-1 with TRBJ2-1; 10 bases agree with TRBD2. This CDR3 has 14 amino acids. Losses at the gene ends were 2 bases for V and 8 bases for J; bases not matched to a gene: 6. CDR1 and CDR2 from the germline V gene are DFQATT and SNEGSKA (reference sequence). CDR3: CSARPSGSEDEQFF. The CDR3 coding sequence is TGCAGTGCTAGACCTAGCGGGAGTGAAGATGAGCAGTTCTTC.

This clonotype was seen a handful of times. The V call is TRBV28, the J call TRBJ2-7, with 9 positions matching TRBD1. V shed 6 bases and J 0 bases; nucleotides not matched to a gene: 3. Looked up from germline, CDR1 is MDHEN and CDR2 is SYDVKM. The CDR3 extends over 14 amino acids. CDR3 nucleotides: TGTGCCAGCAGCCGACAGGGGGGCTCCTACGAGCAGTACTTC. Protein sequence: CASSRQGGSYEQYF.

This clonotype was seen a few times. This chain connects TRBV15 to TRBJ1-2; D is ambiguous. Germline assignment: CDR1 LNHNV and CDR2 YYDKDF (reference sequence). The CDR3 is made up of 15 amino acids. V lost 0 bases to trimming and J lost 4 bases, with 12 bases between them. This CDR3 is CATSRDKGSSYGYTF. As DNA, the CDR3 is TGTGCCACCAGCAGAGATAAGGGAAGTTCCTATGGCTACACCTTC.

This clonotype occurred a few times. The chain recombines TRBV7-9 with TRBJ2-7; no definite D call. The germline V and J ends were trimmed by 3 bases and 2 bases, with 11 bases remaining between them. The germline V gene encodes CDR1 SEHNR and CDR2 FQNEAQ (reference sequence). This CDR3 is built from 14 residues. CDR3 sequence: CASSFMPKTYEQYF. The DNA for the CDR3 is TGTGCCAGCAGCTTTATGCCCAAGACCTACGAGCAGTACTTC.

This clonotype was counted between two and nine times. The chain combines TRBV4-3 with TRBJ2-1; the match to TRBD2 covers 7 bases. Trimming took 4 bases from V and 7 from J; bases not matched to a gene: 16. The germline CDR1 and CDR2 sequences are LGHNA and YSLEER. This CDR3 spans 17 amino acids. This chain's CDR3 is CASSRLAGHAERNEQFF. The CDR3 DNA sequence: TGCGCCAGCAGCCGGTTAGCGGGCCACGCCGAAAGGAATGAGCAGTTCTTC.

In this sample, this clonotype turned up a few times. The chain combines TRBV11-2 with TRBJ1-3; TRBD1 is a possible D gene (5 bases). This CDR3 is built from 16 residues. Germline CDR1 SGHAT, CDR2 FQNNGV. V lost 5 bases, J lost 0 bases, and 14 bases lay in between. The CDR3 DNA is TGTGCCAGCAGCGACCGGGACCGAGTCTCTGGAAACACCATATATTTT. Amino acid sequence: CASSDRDRVSGNTIYF.

The chain is built from TRBV4-1 and TRBJ1-4; D unresolved. From germline, CDR1 is MGHRA and CDR2 YSYEKL. CDR3 length equals 16 residues. Trimming cost V 3 bases and J 2 bases, with 13 bases left between them. CDR3 protein: CASSQLGPPTNEKLFF. The CDR3 region has the DNA TGCGCCAGCAGCCAGTTAGGGCCACCGACTAATGAAAAACTGTTTTTT.

This clonotype came up a few times. V is TRBV20-1 and J is TRBJ2-1; TRBD2 matches at 11 bases. J gave up 5 bases and V 0 bases, and 6 bases lay outside the gene matches. Germline V gives CDR1 DFQATT, CDR2 SNEGSKA (reference sequence). The CDR3 extends over 16 amino acids. In nucleotides, the CDR3 is TGCAGTGCTAGAGAGGTAGCGGGAGGGCCGCACAATGAGCAGTTCTTC. It yields the protein CSAREVAGGPHNEQFF.

J is TRBJ2-1 and V is TRBV7-2, with D perhaps assigned TRBD1 or TRBD2 (6 bases each). The CDR3 loop spans 15 amino acids. The V end lost 6 bases, the J end lost 0 bases, and 12 bases lay between the germline ends. Germline CDR1 is SGHTA and CDR2 is FQGNSA. The CDR3 loop is CASSWGAGSYNEQFF. In DNA, the CDR3 is TGTGCCAGCAGTTGGGGGGCGGGCTCCTACAATGAGCAGTTCTTC.

V gene TRBV11-2 combines with J gene TRBJ2-2; D possibly corresponds to TRBD2 (6 bases). Germline V lookup: CDR1 SGHAT, CDR2 FQNNGV. The CDR3 is 15 residues long. Between the trimmed V and J ends, which lost 5 bases and 3 bases, there was a span of 13 bases. The CDR3 DNA reads as TGTGCCAGCAGCCCCGGCTGGGGGGACACCGGGGAGCTGTTTTTT. Translating gives CASSPGWGDTGELFF.

V and J are TRBV6-5 and TRBJ2-1, with D possibly being TRBD1 (5 bases). With 0 bases removed from V and 9 bases from J, the gap between germline ends came to 18 bases. The CDR3 has 16 residues. Germline V gene data show CDR1 as MNHEY and CDR2 as SVGAGI. As DNA, the CDR3 is TGTGCCAGCAGTTACTCGTCCAGGGTAGTTCTGGGTGAGCAGTTCTTC. Translation gives CASSYSSRVVLGEQFF.

The gene calls are TRBV13 and TRBJ2-1; 7 positions match TRBD1. The CDR3 runs to 14 residues. Looked up from germline, CDR1 is PRHDT and CDR2 is FYEKMQ (reference sequence). V dropped 4 bases and J dropped 2; count of bases not matched to a gene: 2. The DNA of the CDR3 is TGTGCCAGCAGCTACAGGGGAACCTACAATGAGCAGTTCTTC. This gives the protein CASSYRGTYNEQFF. Full variable domain (missing parts from reference TRBV13 and TRBJ2-1): AAGVIQSPRHLIKEKRETATLKCYPIPRHDTVYWYQQGPGQDPQFLISFYEKMQSDKGSIPDRFSAQQFSDYHSELNMSSLELGDSALYFCASSYRGTYNEQFFGPGTRLTVL.

This clonotype was picked up a small number of times. This sequence joins TRBV4-2 and TRBJ1-1, with D perhaps matching TRBD1 (5 bases). Trimming pared 0 bases from V and 11 bases from J, leaving 16 bases between. The CDR3 length is 14 residues. CDR1 and CDR2 (germline): LGHNA, YNFKEQ. The CDR3 nucleotides are TGTGCCAGCAGCCAAGATGTGAAGGGACCCGCGGCTTTCTTT. This translates into CASSQDVKGPAAFF.

V usage is TRBV27 and J usage is TRBJ1-1; D uncertain. The CDR3 is made up of 14 amino acids. The germline V and J ends were trimmed by 2 bases and 1 base, with 8 bases remaining between them. The germline V gene encodes CDR1 MNHEY and CDR2 SMNVEV (reference sequence). The CDR3, as DNA: TGTGCCAGCAGTTTACTCCGTCCGAACACTGAAGCTTTCTTT. Amino acids: CASSLLRPNTEAFF.

The sample holds a few counts of this clonotype. J is TRBJ1-2 and V is TRBV27; D is undetermined. V was cut by 5 bases and J by 6 bases, with 13 bases left in between. CDR1 MNHEY and CDR2 SMNVEV come from the germline V gene (reference sequence). This CDR3 is built from 13 residues. This CDR3 is CASSGNPSDGYTF. CDR3 sequence (DNA): TGTGCCAGCAGTGGAAACCCCAGCGATGGCTACACCTTC.

The chain uses TRBV4-1 and TRBJ2-3, with TRBD2 identical over 8 bases. The CDR3 has 14 residues. Germline V gives CDR1 MGHRA, CDR2 YSYEKL. Trimming took 5 bases from V and 4 from J; bases not matched to a gene: 5. The CDR3, as DNA: TGCGCCAGCAGCTCCCGGACTAGCCCAGATACGCAGTATTTT. Amino acids: CASSSRTSPDTQYF.

This clonotype occurred a few times. V gene TRBV12-3 or TRBV12-4 combines with J gene TRBJ2-2; D uncertain. CDR3 length equals 10 residues. The germline V and J ends were trimmed by 4 bases and 6 bases, with 0 bases remaining between them. CDR3 bases: TGTGCCAGCAGTTCCGGGGAGCTGTTTTTT. Residues: CASSSGELFF.

V is TRBV6-2 or TRBV6-3 and J is TRBJ2-7; 7 bases are a match to TRBD1. The germline V gene encodes CDR1 MNHEY and CDR2 SVGEGT. The CDR3 has 16 amino acids. The ends lost 3 bases at V and 2 bases at J; junction bases unmatched: 10. In nucleotides, the CDR3 is TGTGCCAGCAGTTATTCCCGGGACAGAGGTGCCTACGAGCAGTACTTC. This codes for CASSYSRDRGAYEQYF.

The table lists this clonotype with a count of one. The rearrangement links TRBV10-3 to TRBJ2-7; no firm D call. The CDR3 extends over 15 amino acids. CDR1 and CDR2 from the germline V gene are ENHRY and SYGVKD. The V end was cut by 3 bases, the J end by 4 bases, with 16 bases between. CDR3 in amino acids: CAISEPQLLDYEQYF. The CDR3 bases are TGTGCCATCAGTGAACCCCAGCTCCTAGATTACGAGCAGTACTTC.

V is TRBV28 and J is TRBJ2-7; perhaps D is TRBD1 or TRBD2 (5 bases each). Trimming took 2 bases from V and 7 from J, leaving 15 bases between them. This CDR3 has 14 amino acids. Germline V gene sequence: CDR1 MDHEN, CDR2 SYDVKM. The CDR3 is CASSLTVGDGEQYF. CDR3 coding DNA: TGTGCCAGCAGTTTAACCGTAGGGGACGGAGAGCAGTACTTC. The whole variable domain, filled in from reference TRBV28 and TRBJ2-7, reads DVKVTQSSRYLVKRTGEKVFLECVQDMDHENMFWYRQDPGLGLRLIYFSYDVKMKEKGDIPEGYSVSREKKERFSLILESASTNQTSMYLCASSLTVGDGEQYFGPGTRLTVT.